A single sample is the source of the 20 T cell receptor beta chains below, sequenced in a study of OX40 agonist ivuxolimab in advanced cancers. Method: immunoSEQ multiplex PCR; TCRdb's copy keeps in-frame clones and lacks some. The table includes tens of thousands of clones, less than 95% detected once. Source: CD4+ or CD8+ T cells sorted from blood, taken in a trial of the OX40 agonist ivuxolimab. The source of these receptors is an adult with an advanced solid tumor such as melanoma, head and neck, liver or kidney cancer.

This clone was counted a few times. The chain links TRBV7-2 to TRBJ2-1; 11 nucleotides match TRBD2. With 4 bases clipped from V and 10 bases from J, the junction kept 9 bases outside the gene matches. Germline V gene lookup returns CDR1 SGHTA and CDR2 FQGNSA. CDR3 length: 15 residues. The CDR3, as DNA: TGTGCCAGCAGCTCGGTAGCGGGGGGGTATTGGGAGCAGTTCTTC. This sequence encodes CASSSVAGGYWEQFF.

This chain links TRBV6-6 with TRBJ1-2, with a possible D match to TRBD1 (5 bases). The V gene lost 7 bases and the J gene lost 2 bases, with 14 bases spanning the gap. Germline values: CDR1 MNHNY, CDR2 SVGAGI (reference sequence). CDR3 length: 14 amino acids. The CDR3 loop is CASIPSGQNYGYTF. The CDR3 coding sequence is TGTGCCAGCATCCCCTCGGGGCAGAACTATGGCTACACCTTC.

The V call is TRBV10-3, the J call TRBJ2-5; 9 positions agree with TRBD2. Trimming took 5 bases from V and 1 from J; bases not matched to a gene: 5. The germline V gene encodes CDR1 ENHRY and CDR2 SYGVKD. There are 15 residues in the CDR3. CDR3 residues: CAISNQRGAQETQYF. CDR3 bases: TGTGCCATCAGTAACCAGCGGGGGGCCCAAGAGACCCAGTACTTC.

This clone was recorded once. The rearrangement uses TRBV2 and TRBJ2-1, with D possibly TRBD2 on 5 matching bases. Between the trimmed V and J ends, which lost 8 bases and 6 bases, there was a span of 14 bases. CDR1 is SNHLY, CDR2 FYNNEI, per germline. CDR3 length: 13 amino acids. CDR3 in DNA: TGTGCCAGCTCGCCCACTAGTATCAATGAGCAGTTCTTC. It yields the protein CASSPTSINEQFF.

The rearrangement uses TRBV4-1 and TRBJ2-1; tentative D call: TRBD1 (6 bases). With 6 bases removed from V and 0 bases from J, the gap between germline ends came to 15 bases. The CDR3 extends over 16 amino acids. Germline values: CDR1 MGHRA, CDR2 YSYEKL. The CDR3 is CASRPLTDSSYNEQFF. The CDR3 region has the DNA TGCGCCAGCAGACCTCTGACGGACAGCTCCTACAATGAGCAGTTCTTC.

The rearrangement uses TRBV6-1 and TRBJ1-4, with D unclear. CDR1 and CDR2 from the germline V gene are MNHNS and SASEGT. V was pared by 4 bases and J by 0 bases, with 6 bases between. The CDR3 sequence is 14 residues long. The CDR3: CASSVGATNEKLFF. CDR3 sequence (DNA): TGTGCCAGCAGTGTCGGGGCAACTAATGAAAAACTGTTTTTT.

The gene calls are TRBV11-2 and TRBJ2-1; D is unclear. There are 15 residues in the CDR3. V was shortened by 1 base and J by 10 bases, with 17 bases between the two germline ends. Germline V lookup: CDR1 SGHAT, CDR2 FQNNGV. The CDR3 nucleotides read TGTGCCAGCAGCTTAGTTAGGTCCCTAGGAGAAGAGCAGTTCTTC. Translating gives CASSLVRSLGEEQFF.

The CDR3: CASSLRRLSYEQYF. The CDR3 DNA follows: TGTGCCAGCAGCCTCCGGCGACTTTCCTACGAGCAGTACTTC. This chain connects TRBV6-1 to TRBJ2-7; D remains unclear. This CDR3 spans 14 amino acids. Germline CDR1 reads MNHNS; CDR2 reads SASEGT. Trimming stripped 6 bases from V and 1 base from J, with 13 bases between.

This clone is a singleton in its sample. J is TRBJ1-2 and V is TRBV27; D is possibly TRBD1 (5 bases). The V and J ends lost 3 bases and 7 bases respectively, with 9 bases between them. The V gene's germline CDR1 is MNHEY and CDR2 SMNVEV (reference sequence). The CDR3 is made up of 12 amino acids. The CDR3 bases are TGTGCCAGCAGTTTTGGGGCCGGTGGCTACACCTTC. Protein product: CASSFGAGGYTF.

This sequence joins TRBV28 and TRBJ1-2, with unresolved D. Germline V gene lookup returns CDR1 MDHEN and CDR2 SYDVKM. The CDR3 has 14 amino acids. The germline V and J ends were trimmed by 2 bases and 0 bases, with 7 bases remaining between them. The CDR3 DNA reads TGTGCCAGCAGTTTACAGGTTGCTAACTATGGCTACACCTTC. Its protein is CASSLQVANYGYTF.

The chain is built from TRBV11-2 and TRBJ2-5; no firm D call. V dropped 5 bases and J dropped 4 bases, with 14 bases sitting between them. CDR1 is SGHAT and CDR2 is FQNNGV in the germline V gene. This CDR3 is 14 amino acids long. CDR3 loop: CASSPGQEPETQYF. The CDR3 coding sequence is TGTGCCAGCAGCCCTGGCCAGGAGCCAGAGACCCAGTACTTC.

In nucleotides, the CDR3 is TGTGCCAGCAGCAGACAGCCGGGCGACACCGGGGAGCTGTTTTTT. It encodes CASSRQPGDTGELFF. V and J are TRBV6-4 and TRBJ2-2, with D perhaps matching TRBD1 (5 bases). The CDR3 runs to 15 residues. Germline V gene data show CDR1 as MRHNA and CDR2 as SNTAGT. V was pared by 6 bases and J by 3 bases, with 14 bases between.

The V and J genes are TRBV4-1 and TRBJ1-3; TRBD1 is a possible D gene (6 bases). Germline CDR1 reads MGHRA; CDR2 reads YSYEKL. CDR3 length equals 16 residues. Deletions cut 3 bases from V and 4 bases from J, with 16 bases between. This CDR3 reads CASSQARRTAGNTIYF. The CDR3 nucleotides read TGCGCCAGCAGCCAGGCTAGACGGACAGCCGGAAACACCATATATTTT.

This chain's CDR3 is CASSPPSSGRYEQYF. The CDR3 nucleotides read TGTGCCAGCTCACCACCGTCCTCAGGGCGCTACGAGCAGTACTTC. This chain uses TRBV18 with TRBJ2-7; perhaps TRBD1 as D (5 bases). CDR1 is KGHSH, CDR2 LQKENI, per germline. This CDR3 is built from 15 residues. V shed 0 bases and J shed 3 bases, with 12 bases lying between them. Full variable domain (rest looked up from reference TRBV18 and TRBJ2-7): NAGVMQNPRHLVRRRGQEARLRCSPMKGHSHVYWYRQLPEEGLKFMVYLQKENIIDESGMPKERFSAEFPKEGPSILRIQQVVRGDSAAYFCASSPPSSGRYEQYFGPGTRLTVT.

This clone occurred once. V gene TRBV5-4 combines with J gene TRBJ2-2, with D perhaps assigned TRBD1 or TRBD2 (5 bases each). From germline, CDR1 is SGHNT and CDR2 YYREEE (reference sequence). CDR3 length: 14 residues. V lost 6 bases, J lost 4 bases, and 13 bases lay in between. CDR3 sequence: CASTSGRSTGELFF. In DNA, the CDR3 is TGTGCCAGCACCTCGGGGCGGAGCACCGGGGAGCTGTTTTTT.

This sequence joins TRBV9 and TRBJ2-5; maybe TRBD1 (6 bases). Trimming stripped 4 bases from V and 4 bases from J, with 20 bases between. The CDR3 is made up of 16 amino acids. Germline lookup yields CDR1 SGDLS and CDR2 YYNGEE. Here the CDR3 reads CASSLGTLLYGETQYF. Here the CDR3 DNA reads TGTGCCAGCAGCCTCGGGACACTGCTATATGGAGAGACCCAGTACTTC.

The chain carries TRBV5-5 and TRBJ1-2; a possible D gene is TRBD1 (5 bases). Between the trimmed V and J ends, which lost 4 bases and 4 bases, there was a span of 20 bases. The CDR3 length is 16 residues. Germline V gives CDR1 SGHKS, CDR2 YYEKEE (reference sequence). CDR3 sequence: CASSALVRDSGYGYTF. The DNA of the CDR3 is TGTGCCAGCAGCGCCTTAGTCCGAGACAGCGGCTATGGCTACACCTTC.

The J gene is TRBJ1-4, the V gene TRBV29-1; TRBD1 might be the D (5 bases). The CDR3 loop spans 15 amino acids. Germline-derived CDR1 and CDR2 are SQVTM and ANQGSEA. The V end lost 6 bases, the J end lost 0 bases, and 14 bases lay between the germline ends. The CDR3 DNA reads TGCAGCGTCCGACAGCACCAATCAACTAATGAAAAACTGTTTTTT. This sequence encodes CSVRQHQSTNEKLFF.

A note on this clone: Other DNA sequences in the same sample also yield this CDR3. The rearrangement uses TRBV5-4 and TRBJ1-2, with TRBD1 as a possible D gene (6 bases). The CDR3 is 13 residues long. Trimming removed 4 bases at V and 2 bases at J, with 9 bases between. Looked up from germline, CDR1 is SGHNT and CDR2 is YYREEE (reference sequence). The CDR3 region is CASSPGQNYGYTF. The CDR3 DNA follows: TGTGCCAGCAGCCCCGGACAGAACTATGGCTACACCTTC.

J is TRBJ2-3 and V is TRBV5-1; unclear D gene. CDR3 length: 14 residues. From germline, CDR1 is SGHRS and CDR2 YFSETQ. Trimming left V 0 bases short and J 0 bases short, with 5 bases between. Here the CDR3 DNA reads TGCGCCAGCAGCTTGGACTCTAGCACAGATACGCAGTATTTT. It is translated as CASSLDSSTDTQYF. The whole variable domain, remainder taken from reference TRBV5-1 and TRBJ2-3, is KAGVTQTPRYLIKTRGQQVTLSCSPISGHRSVSWYQQTPGQGLQFLFEYFSETQRNKGNFPGRFSGRQFSNSRSEMNVSTLELGDSALYLCASSLDSSTDTQYFGPGTRLTVL.